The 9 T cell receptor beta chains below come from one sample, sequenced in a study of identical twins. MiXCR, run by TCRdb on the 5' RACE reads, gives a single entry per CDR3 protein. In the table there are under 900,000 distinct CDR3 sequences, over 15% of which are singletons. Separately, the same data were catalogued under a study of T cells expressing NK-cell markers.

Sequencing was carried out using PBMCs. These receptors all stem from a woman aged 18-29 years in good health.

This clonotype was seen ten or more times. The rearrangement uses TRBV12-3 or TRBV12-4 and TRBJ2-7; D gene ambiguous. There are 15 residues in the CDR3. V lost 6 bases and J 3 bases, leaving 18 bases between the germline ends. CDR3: CASSPTGPASYEQYF. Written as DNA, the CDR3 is TGTGCCAGCAGCCCAACCGGGCCTGCTAGCTACGAGCAGTACTTC.

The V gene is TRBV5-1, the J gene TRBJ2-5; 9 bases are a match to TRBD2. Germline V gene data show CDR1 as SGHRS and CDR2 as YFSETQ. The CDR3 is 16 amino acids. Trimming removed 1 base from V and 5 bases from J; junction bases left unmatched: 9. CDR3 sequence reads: CASSLMSSGKGETQYF. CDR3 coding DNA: TGCGCCAGCAGCTTGATGTCTAGCGGGAAGGGGGAGACCCAGTACTTC.

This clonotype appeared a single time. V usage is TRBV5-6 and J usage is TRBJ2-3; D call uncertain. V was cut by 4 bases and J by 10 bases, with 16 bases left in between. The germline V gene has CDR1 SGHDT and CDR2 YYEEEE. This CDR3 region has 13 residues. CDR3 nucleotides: TGTGCCAGCAGCCCCGGGCTGGAGTGGGCGCAGTATTTT. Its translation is CASSPGLEWAQYF.

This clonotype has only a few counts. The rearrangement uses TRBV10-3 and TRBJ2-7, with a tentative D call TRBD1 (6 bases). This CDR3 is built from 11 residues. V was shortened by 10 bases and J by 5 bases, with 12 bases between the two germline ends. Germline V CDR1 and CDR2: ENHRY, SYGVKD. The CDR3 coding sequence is TGTGCCACCCTACAGGGTCACGAGCAGTACTTC. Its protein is CATLQGHEQYF.

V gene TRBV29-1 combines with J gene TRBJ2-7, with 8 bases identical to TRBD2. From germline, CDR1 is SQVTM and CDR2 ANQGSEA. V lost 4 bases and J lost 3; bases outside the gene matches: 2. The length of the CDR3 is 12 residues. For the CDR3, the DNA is TGCAGCGTTGGTAGCGGGAACTACGAGCAGTACTTC. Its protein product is CSVGSGNYEQYF.

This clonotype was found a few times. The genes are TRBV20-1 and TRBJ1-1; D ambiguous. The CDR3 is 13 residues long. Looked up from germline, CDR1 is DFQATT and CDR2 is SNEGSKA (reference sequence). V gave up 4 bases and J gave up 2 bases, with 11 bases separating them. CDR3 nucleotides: TGCAGTGCTATGGGGTCCTTAAACACTGAAGCTTTCTTT. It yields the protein CSAMGSLNTEAFF.

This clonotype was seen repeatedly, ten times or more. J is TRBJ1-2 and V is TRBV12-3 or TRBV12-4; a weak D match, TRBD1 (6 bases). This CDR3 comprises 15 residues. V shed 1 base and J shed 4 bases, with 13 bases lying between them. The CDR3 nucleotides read TGTGCCAGCAGTTTAGGGCAGGGGAGGACCTATGGCTACACCTTC. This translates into CASSLGQGRTYGYTF.

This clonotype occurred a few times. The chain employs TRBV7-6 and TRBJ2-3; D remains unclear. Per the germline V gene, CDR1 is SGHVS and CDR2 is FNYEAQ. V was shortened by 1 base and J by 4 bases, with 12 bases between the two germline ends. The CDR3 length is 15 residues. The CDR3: CASSLGGSAADTQYF. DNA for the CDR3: TGTGCCAGCAGCTTAGGAGGTTCGGCAGCAGATACGCAGTATTTT. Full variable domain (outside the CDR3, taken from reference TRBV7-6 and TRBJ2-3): GAGVSQSPRYKVTKRGQDVALRCDPISGHVSLYWYRQALGQGPEFLTYFNYEAQQDKSGLPNDRFSAERPEGSISTLTIQRTEQRDSAMYRCASSLGGSAADTQYFGPGTRLTVL.

The CDR3: CASSFGLAGARNIQYF. Written as DNA, the CDR3 is TGTGCCAGCAGCTTCGGTCTAGCGGGAGCCAGGAACATTCAGTACTTC. The chain has TRBV7-2 and TRBJ2-4, with TRBD2 matching 10 bases. Trimming removed 3 bases from V and 7 bases from J; junction bases left unmatched: 9. Germline CDR1 and CDR2: SGHTA and FQGNSA. The CDR3 sequence is 16 residues long. The full variable domain, its missing parts supplied by reference TRBV7-2 and TRBJ2-4, is GAGVSQSPSNKVTEKGKDVELRCDPISGHTALYWYRQSLGQGLEFLIYFQGNSAPDKSGLPSDRFSAERTGGSVSTLTIQRTQQEDSAVYLCASSFGLAGARNIQYFGAGTRLSVL.